This T cell receptor beta chain was retrieved from a study of cytomegalovirus exposure and HLA in healthy donors. As for the study in general: In a later analysis, the roughly 120 validation repertoires were reported to have used the same platform as the 600 to 800 first-cohort repertoires. General study results and limits: The dataset shows that most TCR sequences were rare, while some public TCRs occurred in many donors. The investigators catalogued under 200 TCR beta chains as cytomegalovirus-associated.

As concerns this clone: The antigen remains unidentified.

V was pared by 0 bases and J by 6 bases, with 5 bases of the junction left unmatched. CDR3 length equals 16 residues. Germline loops: CDR1 KGHSH, CDR2 LQKENI. Profiling relied on immunoSEQ multiplex PCR, and the TCRdb table lists in-frame clones only, not all of them. The sample lists around 180,000 clones, about 84% occurring once. Sample: PBMCs. V usage is TRBV18 and J usage is TRBJ1-5, with 10 positions matching TRBD1. This receptor was taken from a woman between 18 and 29 years old in good health and CMV-seronegative. CDR3 residues: CASSPPTGGGSQPQHF. CDR3 coding DNA: TGTGCCAGCTCACCACCGACAGGGGGCGGGAGTCAGCCCCAGCATTTT. Complete variable domain (other parts from reference TRBV18 and TRBJ1-5): NAGVMQNPRHLVRRRGQEARLRCSPMKGHSHVYWYRQLPEEGLKFMVYLQKENIIDESGMPKERFSAEFPKEGPSILRIQQVVRGDSAAYFCASSPPTGGGSQPQHFGDGTRLSIL.